These 28 T cell receptor beta chains were all obtained from the same sample, sequenced in a study of CD8 T cells in ankylosing spondylitis (dated by TCRdb to between 2016 and 2019). Library method: 5' RACE. For sequencing, an Illumina HiSeq 2500 was employed. TCRdb ran its own pipeline on the public reads, namely fastp trimming at Q25 and MiXCR clone calling, and kept in-frame beta chains. For every CDR3 protein sequence, its rows merge into one entry that carries the most common genes and DNA. A total of roughly 100,000 distinct CDR3 sequences appear in this sample, about 7.7% of them only once. The top ten clones comprise 9.9% of the sample. Sequenced material: blood, either unsorted or a sorted T cell fraction (not recorded which). These TCRs come from a male donor with ankylosing spondylitis or in good health (not recorded which).

In DNA, the CDR3 is TGTGCCAGCAGCTTTTACGGGACGGCATCCTACGAGCAGTACTTC. Translating gives CASSFYGTASYEQYF. This chain connects TRBV7-2 to TRBJ2-7; either TRBD1 or TRBD2 may supply D (5 bases each). The CDR3 length is 15 residues. Trimming pared 3 bases from V and 1 base from J, leaving 13 bases between. Germline CDR1 SGHTA, CDR2 FQGNSA.

This clonotype came up a few times. The chain employs TRBV7-9 and TRBJ1-2, with 8 positions matching TRBD1. Germline loops: CDR1 SEHNR, CDR2 FQNEAQ (reference sequence). V was pared by 4 bases and J by 4 bases, with 5 bases of the junction left unmatched. CDR3 length: 14 amino acids. For the CDR3, the DNA is TGTGCCAGCAGCTCCCAGGGGGCTCTCTATGGCTACACCTTC. It encodes CASSSQGALYGYTF.

This clonotype was seen many times. The chain recombines TRBV20-1 with TRBJ2-5; 9 bases fit TRBD2. The V and J ends lost 3 bases and 7 bases, in that order; junction bases with no gene match: 6. Per germline, CDR1 DFQATT and CDR2 SNEGSKA (reference sequence). CDR3 length: 13 residues. The CDR3 region has the DNA TGCAGTGCTAGGACTAGCGGTTCGGGGACCCAGTACTTC. It encodes CSARTSGSGTQYF.

This clonotype was counted at least ten times. CDR3 in amino acids: CASSPGTGGETQYF. CDR3 bases: TGTGCCAGCTCACCAGGGACAGGTGGAGAGACCCAGTACTTC. The chain joins TRBV18 to TRBJ2-5; 8 bases line up with TRBD1. The CDR3 has 14 residues. Germline values: CDR1 KGHSH, CDR2 LQKENI. Unmatched junction bases numbered 3, after V lost 2 bases and J lost 4 bases. Based on the CDR3 plus reference TRBV18 and TRBJ2-5, the full variable domain is NAGVMQNPRHLVRRRGQEARLRCSPMKGHSHVYWYRQLPEEGLKFMVYLQKENIIDESGMPKERFSAEFPKEGPSILRIQQVVRGDSAAYFCASSPGTGGETQYFGPGTRLLVL.

Ten or more counts support this clonotype. The gene calls are TRBV5-6 and TRBJ1-1; no reliable D call. The CDR3 sequence is 14 residues long. The germline CDR1 and CDR2 sequences are SGHDT and YYEEEE. The ends were cut back, 0 bases at V and 7 bases at J, with 13 bases in the middle. This chain's CDR3 is CASSLEGGEDEAFF. For the CDR3, the DNA is TGTGCCAGCAGCTTGGAGGGTGGGGAGGATGAAGCTTTCTTT.

This clonotype was seen many times. CDR3 region: CSASPGLAADTQYF. CDR3 nucleotides: TGCAGTGCTTCTCCGGGACTAGCAGCAGATACGCAGTATTTT. This chain links TRBV20-1 with TRBJ2-3; 9 positions match TRBD2. This CDR3 contains 14 residues. CDR1 is DFQATT and CDR2 is SNEGSKA in the germline V gene (reference sequence). The trim removed 5 bases at V and 4 bases at J, leaving 7 bases unmatched.

The chain carries TRBV7-6 and TRBJ2-7; 8 bases line up with TRBD2. This CDR3 has 16 amino acids. V gave up 1 base and J gave up 8 bases; unmatched junction bases: 13. CDR1 and CDR2 (germline): SGHVS, FNYEAQ. Written as DNA, the CDR3 is TGTGCCAGCAGCTTAGAGCTGGGGCGGGAGGACAACAAGCAGTACTTC. It translates to CASSLELGREDNKQYF.

This clonotype occurred many times. This chain links TRBV19 with TRBJ2-7; TRBD1 matches at 8 bases. The CDR3 runs to 14 residues. Germline loops: CDR1 LNHDA, CDR2 SQIVND (reference sequence). Trimming removed 6 bases from V and 4 bases from J; junction bases left unmatched: 8. The CDR3 is CASSASYRGYEQYF. CDR3 sequence (DNA): TGTGCCAGTAGCGCTTCCTACAGGGGGTACGAGCAGTACTTC. Based on the CDR3 plus reference TRBV19 and TRBJ2-7, the full variable domain is DGGITQSPKYLFRKEGQNVTLSCEQNLNHDAMYWYRQDPGQGLRLIYYSQIVNDFQKGDIAEGYSVSREKKESFPLTVTSAQKNPTAFYLCASSASYRGYEQYFGPGTRLTVT.

This clonotype was recorded at least ten times. This chain uses TRBV7-2 with TRBJ2-3; 9 bases line up with TRBD1. The length of the CDR3 is 15 residues. V was clipped by 5 bases and J by 1 base; unmatched bases: 4. Germline CDR1 and CDR2: SGHTA and FQGNSA. The CDR3 nucleotides are TGTGCCAGCAGCCCCCGACAGGGGGGCACAGATACGCAGTATTTT. Amino acid sequence: CASSPRQGGTDTQYF.

In this sample, this clonotype turned up a few times. The DNA for the CDR3 is TGTGCCAGCAGCTTCAGAGGGTCCGCCATCGGTTCACCCCTCCACTTT. Its protein is CASSFRGSAIGSPLHF. This chain uses TRBV7-9 with TRBJ1-6, with D unresolved. The CDR3 totals 16 residues. The ends were cut back, 3 bases at V and 9 bases at J, with 18 bases in the middle. Per germline, CDR1 SEHNR and CDR2 FQNEAQ (reference sequence).

This clonotype was seen more than once but under ten times. The chain combines TRBV7-8 with TRBJ2-7; possible D gene TRBD1, 5 bases. Trimming pared 5 bases from V and 0 bases from J, leaving 11 bases between. The germline CDR1 and CDR2 sequences are SGHVS and FQNEAQ. The length of the CDR3 is 14 residues. The CDR3 here is CASSKGWLSYEQYF. DNA for the CDR3: TGTGCCAGCAGCAAGGGGTGGCTCTCCTACGAGCAGTACTTC. The entire variable domain, with the rest obtained from reference TRBV7-8 and TRBJ2-7, is as follows: GAGVSQSPRYKVAKRGQDVALRCDPISGHVSLFWYQQALGQGPEFLTYFQNEAQLDKSGLPSDRFFAERPEGSVSTLKIQRTQQEDSAVYLCASSKGWLSYEQYFGPGTRLTVT.

This clonotype was found many times. The rearrangement joins TRBV10-2 to TRBJ1-2, with 7 bases aligning to TRBD1. The CDR3 loop spans 14 amino acids. V was clipped by 8 bases and J by 3 bases; unmatched bases: 9. The germline CDR1 and CDR2 sequences are WSHSY and SAAADI. The DNA of the CDR3 is TGCGCCAGCGCGGGACAGCCTACCCACTATGGCTACACCTTC. Translating it yields CASAGQPTHYGYTF.

This clonotype was recorded many times. The rearrangement links TRBV29-1 to TRBJ1-3; D perhaps matches TRBD1 (5 bases). Trimming shortened V by 6 bases and J by 4 bases, and 13 bases separated the two germline ends. The CDR3 runs 13 residues. Per the germline V gene, CDR1 is SQVTM and CDR2 is ANQGSEA. The CDR3 reads CSVTRDLGNTIYF. CDR3 bases: TGCAGCGTAACCAGGGATCTCGGAAACACCATATATTTT.

With respect to this clonotype: Just one base apart from a much larger clone, this may be a read error. J is TRBJ1-5 and V is TRBV4-1; TRBD1 matches 9 bases. The end of the DNA aligns better with TRBJ2-3, so the J call may be wrong. The CDR3 has 15 residues. The germline gives CDR1 MGHRA, CDR2 YSYEKL. The CDR3 DNA sequence: TGCGCCAGCAGCCGGGGACAGGGCCCCGCTCAGCCCCAGTATTTT. Encoded protein: CASSRGQGPAQPQYF.

In this sample, this clonotype turned up many times. The V gene is TRBV5-5, the J gene TRBJ2-7; 10 bases fit TRBD2. CDR3 size: 15 residues. Trimming took 3 bases from V and 2 from J; bases not matched to a gene: 5. Germline V gene lookup returns CDR1 SGHKS and CDR2 YYEKEE (reference sequence). CDR3 sequence (DNA): TGTGCCAGCAGCTCTGGACTAGCGGAGGCCTACGAGCAGTACTTC. Protein product: CASSSGLAEAYEQYF.

This clonotype occurred many times. The rearrangement joins TRBV20-1 to TRBJ2-7; TRBD1 is a possible D gene (6 bases). The length of the CDR3 is 15 residues. CDR1 DFQATT and CDR2 SNEGSKA come from the germline V gene (reference sequence). Trimming removed 1 base from V and 0 bases from J, with 13 bases in between. The DNA for the CDR3 is TGCAGTGCTAGAGTGAGGGGGACGAACTCCTACGAGCAGTACTTC. Amino acids: CSARVRGTNSYEQYF.

This clonotype was counted many times. The chain recombines TRBV3-1 with TRBJ1-5; D gene uncertain. The germline V gene has CDR1 LGHDT and CDR2 YNNKEL (reference sequence). The CDR3 is 11 amino acids. Trimming took 1 base from V and 9 from J, leaving 4 bases between them. CDR3 sequence: CASSQGGPQHF. The CDR3 DNA reads TGTGCCAGCAGCCAAGGAGGGCCCCAGCATTTT.

The CDR3 nucleotides read TGTGCCACCAGTGATTCCGAGGACCCGATGGGGCCCCAGCATTTT. As protein: CATSDSEDPMGPQHF. The chain uses TRBV24-1 and TRBJ1-5, with D unresolved. CDR3 length equals 15 residues. The V gene lost 2 bases and the J gene lost 9 bases, with 16 bases spanning the gap. CDR1 and CDR2 (germline): KGHDR, SFDVKD.

This clonotype has a handful of counts. The rearrangement uses TRBV9 and TRBJ2-3, with D perhaps TRBD2 (6 bases). Germline CDR1 is SGDLS and CDR2 is YYNGEE. The CDR3 sequence is 14 residues long. With 1 base removed from V and 7 bases from J, the gap between germline ends came to 13 bases. CDR3 DNA sequence: TGTGCCAGCAGCGTACTCTCCGGGAGCCATACGCAGTATTTT. Its protein product is CASSVLSGSHTQYF.

This clonotype was counted ten times or more. The rearrangement links TRBV28 to TRBJ1-3, with D hard to call. Germline CDR1 and CDR2: MDHEN and SYDVKM. V shed 6 bases and J shed 0 bases, with 9 bases lying between them. The CDR3 loop spans 14 amino acids. The CDR3 here is CASRDGYSGNTIYF. The DNA for the CDR3 is TGTGCCAGCAGAGACGGCTACTCTGGAAACACCATATATTTT.

The rearrangement joins TRBV7-8 to TRBJ1-1; 9 bases map to TRBD1. The CDR3 totals 15 residues. V shed 5 bases, J shed 0 bases, and the junction held 4 bases outside the gene matches. Germline assignment: CDR1 SGHVS and CDR2 FQNEAQ. CDR3 sequence reads: CASSPQGAMNTEAFF. The CDR3 bases are TGTGCCAGCAGCCCACAGGGGGCGATGAACACTGAAGCTTTCTTT.

This clonotype was picked up many times. The chain employs TRBV11-2 and TRBJ2-3; possibly TRBD1 for D (6 bases). V lost 5 bases and J lost 0, with 15 bases in between. The CDR3 totals 16 residues. From germline, CDR1 is SGHAT and CDR2 FQNNGV. This chain's CDR3 is CASSRRGFTSTDTQYF. DNA for the CDR3: TGTGCCAGCAGCAGAAGGGGGTTTACTAGCACAGATACGCAGTATTTT.

This clonotype appeared many times. The rearrangement uses TRBV7-9 and TRBJ2-5, with D maybe TRBD2 (6 bases). Germline CDR1 is SEHNR and CDR2 is FQNEAQ (reference sequence). Trimming removed 4 bases at V and 1 base at J, with 19 bases between. The CDR3 loop spans 17 amino acids. The CDR3: CASSYIGGAKAQETQYF. The DNA for the CDR3 is TGTGCCAGCAGCTATATCGGAGGGGCTAAGGCCCAAGAGACCCAGTACTTC.

The chain combines TRBV5-4 with TRBJ2-1, with TRBD2 matching 15 bases. Germline V CDR1 and CDR2: SGHNT, YYREEE (reference sequence). The CDR3 runs to 18 residues. Trimming removed 3 bases from V and 4 bases from J; junction bases left unmatched: 8. This CDR3 is CASSSGLAGGPRYNEQFF. CDR3 coding DNA: TGTGCCAGCAGCTCCGGACTAGCGGGAGGGCCGCGATACAATGAGCAGTTCTTC.

This clonotype was seen repeatedly, ten times or more. V gene TRBV18 combines with J gene TRBJ2-3; D is undetermined. With 0 bases removed from V and 4 bases from J, the gap between germline ends came to 8 bases. CDR3 length: 14 residues. Germline V gives CDR1 KGHSH, CDR2 LQKENI. CDR3 region: CASSPPVAADTQYF. The DNA of the CDR3 is TGTGCCAGCTCACCACCTGTTGCGGCAGATACGCAGTATTTT.

The gene calls are TRBV7-2 and TRBJ2-4; D not certain. V lost 6 bases, J lost 7 bases, and 13 bases lay in between. Per germline, CDR1 SGHTA and CDR2 FQGNSA. CDR3 length: 13 residues. The DNA for the CDR3 is TGTGCCAGCAGTCAACTAATAGAGAACATTCAGTACTTC. Translating gives CASSQLIENIQYF.

This clonotype occurred many times. The gene calls are TRBV7-9 and TRBJ1-6, with D tentatively TRBD1 (5 bases). The germline CDR1 and CDR2 sequences are SEHNR and FQNEAQ (reference sequence). Trimming took 3 bases from V and 7 from J, leaving 16 bases between them. This CDR3 is 16 amino acids long. CDR3 residues: CASSFRSGVWNSPLHF. In nucleotides, the CDR3 is TGTGCCAGCAGCTTCAGGTCGGGGGTTTGGAATTCACCCCTCCACTTT.

This clonotype was counted at least ten times. The chain has TRBV20-1 and TRBJ2-1; TRBD2 might be the D (6 bases). Per the germline V gene, CDR1 is DFQATT and CDR2 is SNEGSKA (reference sequence). This CDR3 is built from 16 residues. Trimming cost V 0 bases and J 6 bases, with 18 bases left between them. CDR3 bases: TGCAGTGCTAGAGACCACGCCATGGGACTGGTCAATGAGCAGTTCTTC. It yields the protein CSARDHAMGLVNEQFF.